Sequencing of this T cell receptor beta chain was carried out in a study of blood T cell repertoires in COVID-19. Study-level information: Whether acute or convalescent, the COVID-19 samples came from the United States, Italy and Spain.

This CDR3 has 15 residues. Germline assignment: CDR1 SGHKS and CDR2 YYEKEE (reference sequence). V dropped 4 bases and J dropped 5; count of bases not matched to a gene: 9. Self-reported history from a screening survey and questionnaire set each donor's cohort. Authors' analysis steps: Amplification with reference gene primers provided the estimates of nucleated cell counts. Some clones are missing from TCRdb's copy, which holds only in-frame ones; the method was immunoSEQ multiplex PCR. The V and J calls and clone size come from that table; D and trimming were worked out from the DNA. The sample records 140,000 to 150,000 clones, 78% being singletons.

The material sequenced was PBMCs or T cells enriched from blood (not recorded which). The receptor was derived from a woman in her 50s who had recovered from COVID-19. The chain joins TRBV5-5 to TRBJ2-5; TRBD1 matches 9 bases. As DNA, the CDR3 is TGTGCCAGCAGCGGGACAGGGACCCTGGGGGAGACCCAGTACTTC. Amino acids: CASSGTGTLGETQYF.